Below, 29 T cell receptor beta chains from the same sample are listed, as sequenced in a study of response to subunit inactivated influenza vaccine. TCRdb used MiXCR to reprocess the RT-PCR reads, holding one entry per CDR3 protein. The repertoire holds fewer than 550,000 distinct CDR3 sequences, with roughly 25% as singletons. The sample here was CD4+ T cells sorted from PBMCs, taken roughly 5 days after vaccination. Source of these receptors: a man aged 50 or older who received an inactivated influenza vaccine.

This chain links TRBV5-1 with TRBJ2-1, with 11 positions matching TRBD1. Germline CDR1 SGHRS, CDR2 YFSETQ. The CDR3 is 14 residues long. V shed 4 bases, J shed 8 bases, and the junction held 5 bases outside the gene matches. The CDR3 DNA is TGCGCCAGCAGCCGGGGACAGGGGGGCGATGAGCAGTTCTTC. It yields the protein CASSRGQGGDEQFF.

This clonotype has a count of ten or more. This chain joins TRBV6-5 and TRBJ2-5; D call uncertain. The germline V and J ends were trimmed by 4 bases and 4 bases, with 7 bases remaining between them. From germline, CDR1 is MNHEY and CDR2 SVGAGI. The CDR3 is made up of 12 amino acids. The CDR3 sequence is CASSSPLETQYF. The CDR3 nucleotides read TGTGCCAGCAGTTCCCCCCTAGAGACCCAGTACTTC.

This clonotype came up a few times. The chain carries TRBV7-9 and TRBJ1-1; no definite D call. Deletions cut 2 bases from V and 0 bases from J, with 7 bases between. The germline V gene encodes CDR1 SEHNR and CDR2 FQNEAQ (reference sequence). The CDR3 is 14 residues long. For the CDR3, the DNA is TGTGCCAGCAGCTTAATACCCCTGAACACTGAAGCTTTCTTT. Protein product: CASSLIPLNTEAFF.

This clonotype was recorded a few times. The chain employs TRBV18 and TRBJ2-7, with D perhaps TRBD1 (6 bases). The germline gives CDR1 KGHSH, CDR2 LQKENI. This CDR3 has 13 residues. V was trimmed by 5 bases and J by 3 bases, leaving 11 bases between them. CDR3 residues: CASSYGQIYEQYF. The CDR3, as DNA: TGTGCCAGCTCATACGGACAGATCTACGAGCAGTACTTC.

The chain couples TRBV7-2 to TRBJ2-1; D remains ambiguous. Germline-derived CDR1 and CDR2 are SGHTA and FQGNSA. The germline V and J ends were trimmed by 2 bases and 0 bases, with 8 bases remaining between them. This CDR3 has 15 amino acids. In DNA, the CDR3 is TGTGCCAGCAGCTTACTGCAGAGCTCCTACAATGAGCAGTTCTTC. Protein sequence: CASSLLQSSYNEQFF.

This clonotype was seen more than once but under ten times. The chain carries TRBV28 and TRBJ2-1, with 14 bases that match TRBD2. V was pared by 8 bases and J by 3 bases, with 6 bases of the junction left unmatched. In germline, CDR1 is MDHEN, CDR2 SYDVKM. The CDR3 runs to 16 residues. This CDR3 reads CASRGTSGSFYNEQFF. The CDR3 DNA follows: TGTGCCAGCCGAGGGACTAGCGGGAGCTTCTACAATGAGCAGTTCTTC.

The rearrangement links TRBV28 to TRBJ2-4; a possible D gene is TRBD1 (5 bases). The CDR3 loop spans 13 amino acids. Trimming removed 5 bases from V and 5 bases from J, with 10 bases in between. Per germline, CDR1 MDHEN and CDR2 SYDVKM. The CDR3, as DNA: TGTGCCAGCAGTAAGGGGTGGCAAAACATTCAGTACTTC. Its protein is CASSKGWQNIQYF.

This clonotype turned up a few times. The gene calls are TRBV4-1 and TRBJ1-2, with TRBD1 matching 8 bases. The V gene end was trimmed by 1 base and the J gene end by 5 bases; junction bases not matched to a gene: 9. The germline CDR1 and CDR2 sequences are MGHRA and YSYEKL. The CDR3 length is 16 residues. CDR3 protein: CASSQAGTGHGYGYTF. CDR3 DNA sequence: TGCGCCAGCAGCCAAGCCGGGACAGGACATGGGTATGGCTACACCTTC.

This clonotype turned up a few times. The CDR3 spells CASSQEVGVRNIQYF. The CDR3 bases are TGTGCCAGCAGCCAAGAGGTAGGCGTTCGGAACATTCAGTACTTC. This chain uses TRBV4-2 with TRBJ2-4; D remains ambiguous. With 0 bases removed from V and 7 bases from J, the gap between germline ends came to 13 bases. Germline CDR1 LGHNA, CDR2 YNFKEQ. The CDR3 is 15 amino acids.

The chain carries TRBV6-2 or TRBV6-3 and TRBJ1-2; D unclear. V lost 4 bases and J lost 0, with 9 bases in between. The CDR3 sequence is 14 residues long. Germline assignment: CDR1 MNHEY and CDR2 SVGEGT. The chain's CDR3 is CASSSPWANYGYTF. Here the CDR3 DNA reads TGTGCCAGCAGTTCCCCCTGGGCTAACTATGGCTACACCTTC.

A few counts support this clonotype. The chain has TRBV29-1 and TRBJ2-1; a possible D gene is TRBD2 (6 bases). Germline CDR1 and CDR2: SQVTM and ANQGSEA. The germline V and J ends were trimmed by 5 bases and 0 bases, with 11 bases remaining between them. CDR3 length equals 14 residues. The CDR3 nucleotides are TGCAGCGTTATAGCGGCGAGCTCCTACAATGAGCAGTTCTTC. Residues: CSVIAASSYNEQFF.

In its sample, this clonotype was seen a few times. The rearrangement uses TRBV12-3 or TRBV12-4 and TRBJ1-5, with 7 bases matching TRBD1. The CDR3 has 14 amino acids. With V trimmed by 4 bases and J by 9 bases, 9 bases remained unmatched. CDR3 protein: CASSSAGGGGPQHF. The DNA for the CDR3 is TGTGCCAGCAGTTCGGCAGGGGGAGGGGGGCCCCAGCATTTT.

The rearrangement uses TRBV5-1 and TRBJ2-3; D not resolved. The CDR3 sequence is 14 residues long. Germline assignment: CDR1 SGHRS and CDR2 YFSETQ. Trimming cost V 4 bases and J 2 bases, with 11 bases left between them. CDR3 sequence: CASSMEYATDTQYF. The CDR3 nucleotides are TGCGCCAGCAGCATGGAGTATGCCACAGATACGCAGTATTTT.

This clonotype was seen only a few times. The genes are TRBV5-1 and TRBJ2-7; 9 bases align to TRBD1. The germline CDR1 and CDR2 sequences are SGHRS and YFSETQ. This CDR3 contains 14 residues. Germline trimming cut 3 bases from V and 4 bases from J; bases unmatched to any gene: 5. In DNA form, the CDR3 reads TGCGCCAGCAGCTCAGGACAGGGGTGGTACGAGCAGTACTTC. Amino acid sequence: CASSSGQGWYEQYF.

The chain links TRBV18 to TRBJ2-7; TRBD1 is a possible D gene (6 bases). Germline V CDR1 and CDR2: KGHSH, LQKENI. V lost 5 bases, J lost 5 bases, and 19 bases lay in between. CDR3 length: 15 residues. The CDR3 coding sequence is TGTGCCAGCTCAGCAACTCAGGGGCTATGGAACGAGCAGTACTTC. It codes for CASSATQGLWNEQYF.

The chain has TRBV6-1 and TRBJ2-7; 14 bases line up with TRBD2. The CDR3 runs to 16 residues. J was trimmed by 6 bases and V by 4 bases; bases with no gene match: 8. Germline V CDR1 and CDR2: MNHNS, SASEGT. The CDR3 DNA is TGTGCCAGCAGTGGCTTGACTAGCGGGAGGGCGGGCGAGCAGTACTTC. It yields the protein CASSGLTSGRAGEQYF.

There are a few counts of this clonotype. The rearrangement uses TRBV20-1 and TRBJ2-1, with 10 bases fitting TRBD2. The CDR3 is 17 residues long. V shed 2 bases and J 1 base; nucleotides not matched to a gene: 8. Germline V gene sequence: CDR1 DFQATT, CDR2 SNEGSKA (reference sequence). CDR3 sequence: CSARLLLAGGSYNEQFF. The CDR3 nucleotides are TGCAGTGCTAGACTCCTTTTAGCGGGGGGATCCTACAATGAGCAGTTCTTC.

V usage is TRBV7-2 and J usage is TRBJ1-5; TRBD1 might be the D (5 bases). V was shortened by 1 base and J by 1 base, with 11 bases between the two germline ends. The CDR3 sequence is 16 residues long. Germline-derived CDR1 and CDR2 are SGHTA and FQGNSA. The CDR3 reads CASSLDSGRSNQPQHF. DNA for the CDR3: TGTGCCAGCAGCTTAGATTCAGGGAGGAGCAATCAGCCCCAGCATTTT. Using reference TRBV7-2 and TRBJ1-5 for the parts outside the CDR3, the full variable domain is GAGVSQSPSNKVTEKGKDVELRCDPISGHTALYWYRQSLGQGLEFLIYFQGNSAPDKSGLPSDRFSAERTGGSVSTLTIQRTQQEDSAVYLCASSLDSGRSNQPQHFGDGTRLSIL.

This clonotype came up a few times. The chain recombines TRBV20-1 with TRBJ2-3; tentative D call: TRBD2 (6 bases). The CDR3 sequence is 14 residues long. V gave up 3 bases and J gave up 4 bases, with 14 bases separating them. The germline gives CDR1 DFQATT, CDR2 SNEGSKA (reference sequence). The CDR3 is CSARRLVVADTQYF. CDR3 bases: TGCAGTGCTAGGCGACTAGTCGTCGCAGATACGCAGTATTTT.

The chain employs TRBV7-8 and TRBJ1-2; D remains ambiguous. Trimming left V 5 bases short and J 3 bases short, with 10 bases between. This CDR3 spans 13 amino acids. The V gene's germline CDR1 is SGHVS and CDR2 FQNEAQ. This CDR3 is CASSDSLDYGYTF. CDR3 nucleotides: TGTGCCAGCAGCGACTCGCTTGACTATGGCTACACCTTC.

In its sample, this clonotype was seen once. The chain carries TRBV11-3 and TRBJ2-1, with D tentatively TRBD1 (6 bases). The CDR3 runs 13 residues. The germline gives CDR1 SGHNT, CDR2 YENEEA. V lost 2 bases, J lost 8 bases, and 10 bases lay in between. The CDR3 nucleotides read TGTGCCAGCAGCTTAATGGCAGGGGATGAGCAGTTCTTC. It specifies CASSLMAGDEQFF.

Notes on this clonotype: Since no conserved phenylalanine or tryptophan closes the CDR3, a read error is the likely cause. V gene TRBV18 combines with J gene TRBJ2-5, with 8 bases aligning to TRBD1. CDR3 length: 13 amino acids. V shed 6 bases and J 6 bases; nucleotides not matched to a gene: 6. Per the germline V gene, CDR1 is KGHSH and CDR2 is LQKENI. The CDR3 DNA follows: TGTGCCAGCTCGCCCGGACAGGGACAGACCCAGTACTAC. Its translation: CASSPGQGQTQYY.

The V call is TRBV18, the J call TRBJ2-7, with 9 bases that match TRBD2. Germline V gene sequence: CDR1 KGHSH, CDR2 LQKENI. V was clipped by 3 bases and J by 1 base; unmatched bases: 7. The CDR3 contains 16 residues. CDR3 sequence: CASSPTGLADSYEQYF. In DNA form, the CDR3 reads TGTGCCAGCTCACCGACGGGACTAGCTGATTCCTACGAGCAGTACTTC.

This clonotype occurred a few times. The chain couples TRBV15 to TRBJ1-1; TRBD1 is a possible D gene (5 bases). The ends were cut back, 1 base at V and 10 bases at J, with 13 bases in the middle. Germline V gives CDR1 LNHNV, CDR2 YYDKDF (reference sequence). The length of the CDR3 is 13 residues. CDR3 sequence (DNA): TGTGCCACCAGCAGAGGGGACGTACCCGTAGCTTTCTTT. Its translation is CATSRGDVPVAFF.

The gene calls are TRBV12-3 or TRBV12-4 and TRBJ2-7; D is ambiguous. The CDR3 has 15 amino acids. The V gene lost 3 bases and the J gene lost 7 bases, with 19 bases spanning the gap. CDR3 in amino acids: CASSFVSGQMGEQYF. The CDR3 DNA reads TGTGCCAGCAGTTTCGTTTCCGGCCAAATGGGGGAGCAGTACTTC.

This clonotype has a handful of counts. The V and J genes are TRBV12-5 and TRBJ2-1; TRBD2 aligns across 12 bases. The CDR3 has 16 residues. Germline V lookup: CDR1 LGHNT, CDR2 FRNRAP. The ends lost 1 base at V and 8 bases at J; junction bases unmatched: 6. The CDR3 DNA reads TGTGCTAGTGGTTTGGATCTAGCGGGAGGGCCTGATGAGCAGTTCTTC. Protein sequence: CASGLDLAGGPDEQFF.

In its sample, this clonotype was seen a few times. J is TRBJ2-2 and V is TRBV6-2 or TRBV6-3, with 7 bases lining up with TRBD2. The CDR3 loop spans 14 amino acids. J was trimmed by 2 bases and V by 9 bases; bases with no gene match: 6. Germline V CDR1 and CDR2: MNHEY, SVGEGT. The CDR3 DNA reads as TGTGCCAGTATTCGGGGGGTCAACACCGGGGAGCTGTTTTTT. This codes for CASIRGVNTGELFF.

This sequence joins TRBV5-1 and TRBJ2-1; 14 bases map to TRBD2. There are 16 residues in the CDR3. V lost 4 bases to trimming and J lost 7 bases; unmatched junction nucleotides: 7. Germline V gene lookup returns CDR1 SGHRS and CDR2 YFSETQ. This CDR3 is CASSLTGLAGANEQFF. CDR3 DNA sequence: TGCGCCAGCAGCCTTACGGGACTAGCGGGGGCAAATGAGCAGTTCTTC. Variable domain in full (rest from reference TRBV5-1 and TRBJ2-1): KAGVTQTPRYLIKTRGQQVTLSCSPISGHRSVSWYQQTPGQGLQFLFEYFSETQRNKGNFPGRFSGRQFSNSRSEMNVSTLELGDSALYLCASSLTGLAGANEQFFGPGTRLTVL.

This clonotype was seen just once. The genes are TRBV2 and TRBJ2-3; D unresolved. V lost 9 bases and J 1 base, leaving 8 bases between the germline ends. This CDR3 region has 12 residues. The germline V gene has CDR1 SNHLY and CDR2 FYNNEI. The CDR3 sequence: CASGFRTDTQYF. Written as DNA, the CDR3 is TGTGCCAGTGGGTTCCGCACAGATACGCAGTATTTT. Full variable domain (outside the CDR3, taken from reference TRBV2 and TRBJ2-3): EPEVTQTPSHQVTQMGQEVILRCVPISNHLYFYWYRQILGQKVEFLVSFYNNEISEKSEIFDDQFSVERPDGSNFTLKIRSTKLEDSAMYFCASGFRTDTQYFGPGTRLTVL.